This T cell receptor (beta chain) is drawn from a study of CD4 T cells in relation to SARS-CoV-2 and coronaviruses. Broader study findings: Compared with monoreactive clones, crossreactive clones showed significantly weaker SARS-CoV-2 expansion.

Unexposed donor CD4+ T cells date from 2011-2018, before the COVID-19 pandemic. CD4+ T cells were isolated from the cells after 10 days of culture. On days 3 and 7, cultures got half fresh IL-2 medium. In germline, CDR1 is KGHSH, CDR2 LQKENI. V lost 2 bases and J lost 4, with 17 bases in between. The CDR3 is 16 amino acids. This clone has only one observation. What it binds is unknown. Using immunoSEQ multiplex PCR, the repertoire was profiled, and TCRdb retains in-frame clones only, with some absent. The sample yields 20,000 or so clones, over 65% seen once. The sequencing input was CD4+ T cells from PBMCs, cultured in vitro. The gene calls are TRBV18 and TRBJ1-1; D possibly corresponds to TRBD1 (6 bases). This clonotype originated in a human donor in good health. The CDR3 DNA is TGTGCCAGCTCACCAGGGACACTCCGGGGCGGCACTGAAGCTTTCTTT. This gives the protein CASSPGTLRGGTEAFF. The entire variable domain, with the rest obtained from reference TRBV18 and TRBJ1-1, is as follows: NAGVMQNPRHLVRRRGQEARLRCSPMKGHSHVYWYRQLPEEGLKFMVYLQKENIIDESGMPKERFSAEFPKEGPSILRIQQVVRGDSAAYFCASSPGTLRGGTEAFFGQGTRLTVV.